The rows below give T cell receptor beta chains drawn from one sample of a study of Ad26.COV2.S vaccination and SARS-CoV-2 variants. Here immunoSEQ multiplex PCR was the method, and the copy in TCRdb shows in-frame clones only, minus some. The data contain 250,000 or so clones, around 85% of them singletons. This sample comprised peripheral blood, obtained in a trial of Ad26.COV2.S vaccine versus placebo. Receptors were obtained from a person aged 18-60 years who received the Ad26.COV2.S COVID-19 vaccine or a placebo. Both conserved end residues are part of each CDR3. Fields, in order: J gene, D gene, clone size, V gene, CDR3 protein, CDR3 DNA. D genes are given only for firm matches. Some rows have no size entry. The others give once, few or many, or a class for an expanded clone.

J: TRBJ2-1
D: TRBD2
size: once
V: TRBV6-2/TRBV6-3
CDR3: CASSQTSGRALSYNEQFF
DNA: TGTGCCAGCAGTCAGACTAGCGGGAGGGCCCTCTCCTACAATGAGCAGTTCTTC

J: TRBJ1-6
D: TRBD1
size: once
V: TRBV18
CDR3: CASSPAGTGNSPLHF
DNA: TGTGCCAGCTCACCGGCCGGGACAGGGAATTCACCCCTCCACTTT

J: TRBJ1-6
D: NA
size: NA
V: TRBV27
CDR3: CASSAHDRKSPLHF
DNA: TGTGCCAGCAGTGCACACGACAGGAAGTCACCCCTCCACTTT

J: TRBJ1-2
D: NA
size: NA
V: TRBV5-6
CDR3: CASSLGPVSRAYGYTF
DNA: TGTGCCAGCAGCCTTGGGCCAGTAAGCAGGGCTTATGGCTACACCTTC

J: TRBJ1-1
D: TRBD1
size: NA
V: TRBV18
CDR3: CASSPPYRGNTEAFF
DNA: TGTGCCAGCTCACCACCGTACAGGGGGAACACTGAAGCTTTCTTT

J: TRBJ1-1
D: NA
size: NA
V: TRBV6-6
CDR3: CASSFASRNTEAFF
DNA: TGTGCCAGCAGTTTCGCCAGTAGGAACACTGAAGCTTTCTTT

J: TRBJ2-1
D: TRBD2
size: NA
V: TRBV6-5
CDR3: CASREAIAGGHEQFF
DNA: TGTGCCAGCAGGGAGGCGATAGCGGGAGGGCATGAGCAGTTCTTC

J: TRBJ2-1
D: TRBD2
size: NA
V: TRBV7-6
CDR3: CASSEAGGPYNEQFF
DNA: TGTGCCAGCAGCGAAGCGGGAGGGCCTTACAATGAGCAGTTCTTC

J: TRBJ2-1
D: TRBD2
size: NA
V: TRBV5-1
CDR3: CASSLGPGLAVYNEQFF
DNA: TGCGCCAGCAGCTTGGGACCGGGACTAGCGGTCTACAATGAGCAGTTCTTC

J: TRBJ2-2
D: NA
size: NA
V: TRBV7-7
CDR3: CASSLDRTNTGELFF
DNA: TGTGCTAGCAGCTTAGACAGGACGAACACCGGGGAGCTGTTTTTT

J: TRBJ2-3
D: NA
size: NA
V: TRBV3-1/TRBV3-2
CDR3: CASSQGSRTDTQYF
DNA: TGTGCCAGCAGCCAAGGCTCCAGGACAGATACGCAGTATTTT

J: TRBJ2-3
D: TRBD1
size: NA
V: TRBV4-1
CDR3: CASSLGQGKSTDTQYF
DNA: TGCGCCAGCAGCCTCGGACAGGGGAAAAGCACAGATACGCAGTATTTT

J: TRBJ2-7
D: TRBD2
size: NA
V: TRBV12-3/TRBV12-4
CDR3: CATGGGPYEQYF
DNA: TGTGCCACTGGGGGGGGACCTTACGAGCAGTACTTC

J: TRBJ1-1
D: TRBD1
size: NA
V: TRBV15
CDR3: CATSSRQGGPAFF
DNA: TGTGCCACCAGCAGTAGACAGGGAGGTCCGGCTTTCTTT

J: TRBJ2-5
D: TRBD2
size: NA
V: TRBV7-9
CDR3: CASSFSGTSGEYQETQYF
DNA: TGTGCCAGCAGCTTCTCCGGGACTAGCGGGGAGTACCAAGAGACCCAGTACTTC

J: TRBJ2-1
D: TRBD1
size: once
V: TRBV6-2/TRBV6-3
CDR3: CASSYPQGADPYNEQFF
DNA: TGTGCCAGCAGTTACCCTCAGGGGGCGGACCCCTACAATGAGCAGTTCTTC

J: TRBJ2-1
D: NA
size: NA
V: TRBV30
CDR3: CAWSARALGSSYNEQFF
DNA: TGTGCCTGGAGTGCTCGGGCCCTAGGGAGCTCCTACAATGAGCAGTTCTTC

J: TRBJ2-3
D: TRBD2
size: NA
V: TRBV3-1/TRBV3-2
CDR3: CASSQERLAGTDTQYF
DNA: TGTGCCAGCAGCCAAGAACGGCTAGCGGGGACAGATACGCAGTATTTT

J: TRBJ2-7
D: TRBD2
size: NA
V: TRBV4-2
CDR3: CASSQDPPGGRHYEQYF
DNA: TGTGCCAGCAGCCAAGATCCCCCGGGGGGGAGACACTACGAGCAGTACTTC

J: TRBJ2-1
D: NA
size: NA
V: TRBV30
CDR3: CAWSPSTTLNEQFF
DNA: TGTGCCTGGAGTCCCTCAACCACCCTCAATGAGCAGTTCTTC

J: TRBJ1-6
D: NA
size: NA
V: TRBV6-5
CDR3: CASRDGQLDNSPLHF
DNA: TGTGCCAGCAGGGACGGACAACTCGATAATTCACCCCTCCACTTT

J: TRBJ2-5
D: NA
size: NA
V: TRBV4-3
CDR3: CASSQDRAGTQYF
DNA: TGCGCCAGCAGCCAAGATAGGGCAGGGACCCAGTACTTC